The 15 T cell receptor beta chains presented below share a single source sample, sequenced in a study of lymphopenia after photon versus proton radiotherapy. The repertoire was sequenced with immunoSEQ multiplex PCR; TCRdb's copy has only in-frame clones and lacks some. The sample contains 65,000 to 90,000 clones, about nine tenths of which appear only once. Sample: peripheral blood, taken from a patient treated with photon-based radiotherapy. These receptors were collected from a woman in her 40s with cholangiocarcinoma.

The rearrangement links TRBV5-1 to TRBJ1-1; the match to TRBD1 covers 8 bases. CDR3 length: 15 amino acids. V shed 3 bases, J shed 3 bases, and the junction held 7 bases outside the gene matches. The V gene's germline CDR1 is SGHRS and CDR2 YFSETQ. The CDR3 loop is CASSSRTGSDTEAFF. The CDR3 DNA reads TGCGCCAGCAGCTCTAGGACAGGGAGTGACACTGAAGCTTTCTTT.

This chain links TRBV6-5 with TRBJ1-6, with D perhaps TRBD1 (5 bases). Germline V gives CDR1 MNHEY, CDR2 SVGAGI. The CDR3 is 12 amino acids. Trimming left V 7 bases short and J 10 bases short, with 11 bases between. This CDR3 reads CASMGVGSPLHF. CDR3 sequence (DNA): TGTGCCAGCATGGGGGTGGGCTCACCCCTCCACTTT.

The rearrangement links TRBV7-8 to TRBJ2-5; D might be TRBD1 (6 bases). V was shortened by 6 bases and J by 2 bases, with 16 bases between the two germline ends. This CDR3 comprises 15 residues. The germline CDR1 and CDR2 sequences are SGHVS and FQNEAQ. CDR3 amino acids: CASSVSWGTQETQYF. The CDR3 DNA follows: TGTGCCAGCAGTGTTTCCTGGGGGACACAAGAGACCCAGTACTTC.

The CDR3: CASSQEGTTLGEKLFF. The DNA for the CDR3 is TGCGCCAGCAGCCAAGAAGGGACAACTTTAGGGGAAAAACTGTTTTTT. This chain links TRBV4-3 with TRBJ1-4, with D perhaps TRBD1 (6 bases). Germline V lookup: CDR1 LGHNA, CDR2 YSLEER. With 0 bases removed from V and 8 bases from J, the gap between germline ends came to 16 bases. This CDR3 comprises 16 residues.

This clone appeared a single time. The CDR3 DNA reads as TGCGCCAGCAGCCCTGGACAGCGAAATAATTCACCCCTCCACTTT. It encodes CASSPGQRNNSPLHF. The chain employs TRBV4-3 and TRBJ1-6; TRBD1 is a possible D gene (6 bases). The germline V gene encodes CDR1 LGHNA and CDR2 YSLEER. CDR3 length: 15 residues. V dropped 4 bases and J dropped 5 bases, with 12 bases sitting between them.

This chain links TRBV5-6 with TRBJ2-3, with 10 positions matching TRBD2. Germline values: CDR1 SGHDT, CDR2 YYEEEE. J gave up 11 bases and V 4 bases, and 1 base lay outside the gene matches. CDR3 size: 11 residues. The DNA for the CDR3 is TGTGCCAGCAGCCGGACTAGCGGGCAGTATTTT. Residues: CASSRTSGQYF.

The chain couples TRBV4-3 to TRBJ2-1; D not certain. CDR3 length: 13 residues. The germline V gene has CDR1 LGHNA and CDR2 YSLEER. Trimming shortened V by 0 bases and J by 7 bases, and 7 bases separated the two germline ends. CDR3 in DNA: TGCGCCAGCAGCCAAGATAGGCTAAATGAGCAGTTCTTC. Protein: CASSQDRLNEQFF.

The chain's CDR3 is CASTRTSDYEQFF. For the CDR3, the DNA is TGTGCCAGCACTAGGACTAGCGACTATGAGCAGTTCTTC. This chain uses TRBV6-6 with TRBJ2-1, with 9 bases identical to TRBD2. Germline-derived CDR1 and CDR2 are MNHNY and SVGAGI (reference sequence). Losses at the gene ends were 7 bases for V and 8 bases for J; bases not matched to a gene: 6. The CDR3 sequence is 13 residues long.

This clone was seen once. The chain recombines TRBV4-3 with TRBJ1-1, with D hard to call. The CDR3 has 17 amino acids. Germline CDR1 is LGHNA and CDR2 is YSLEER. V lost 0 bases, J lost 1 base, and 15 bases lay in between. The CDR3 here is CASSQDRWVTSNTEAFF. The DNA of the CDR3 is TGCGCCAGCAGCCAAGATCGGTGGGTCACGTCGAACACTGAAGCTTTCTTT.

This chain connects TRBV7-9 to TRBJ2-1; D might be TRBD1 or TRBD2, each matching 5 bases. Germline CDR1 reads SEHNR; CDR2 reads FQNEAQ (reference sequence). The CDR3 spans 14 residues. V was trimmed by 6 bases and J by 4 bases, leaving 13 bases between them. The CDR3 protein is CASSSGTIYNEQFF. CDR3 sequence (DNA): TGTGCCAGCAGTTCCGGGACCATTTACAATGAGCAGTTCTTC.

The table lists this clone with a count of one. The same CDR3 arises from other DNA sequences in this sample as well. V and J are TRBV30 and TRBJ1-3; TRBD1 aligns across 8 bases. V shed 1 base and J 0 bases; nucleotides not matched to a gene: 5. Germline V gene data show CDR1 as GTSNPN and CDR2 as SVGIG (reference sequence). This CDR3 has 16 residues. The CDR3 protein is CAWSGDRGISGNTIYF. The CDR3 nucleotides read TGTGCCTGGAGTGGAGACAGGGGAATCTCTGGAAACACCATATATTTT.

Concerning this clone itself: The same CDR3 is also encoded by other DNA sequences in this sample. V usage is TRBV29-1 and J usage is TRBJ2-1, with D perhaps TRBD1 or TRBD2 (5 bases each). CDR1 is SQVTM and CDR2 is ANQGSEA in the germline V gene. V dropped 4 bases and J dropped 7 bases, with 5 bases sitting between them. The CDR3 runs to 10 residues. The CDR3 DNA follows: TGCAGCGTTGGGGGGAATGAGCAGTTCTTC. Its protein product is CSVGGNEQFF.

This clone showed up just once. The chain uses TRBV9 and TRBJ2-1; D is ambiguous. Looked up from germline, CDR1 is SGDLS and CDR2 is YYNGEE. The CDR3 is 14 amino acids. The V gene lost 0 bases and the J gene lost 8 bases, with 12 bases spanning the gap. CDR3 nucleotide sequence: TGTGCCAGCAGCGTAGCGGGCGAAGGTTATGAGCAGTTCTTC. Its protein product is CASSVAGEGYEQFF.

The V and J genes are TRBV30 and TRBJ2-3; D gene ambiguous. Trimming removed 0 bases at V and 0 bases at J, with 10 bases between. The V gene's germline CDR1 is GTSNPN and CDR2 SVGIG (reference sequence). CDR3 length: 15 amino acids. The CDR3 spells CAWSVLASSTDTQYF. CDR3 nucleotide sequence: TGTGCCTGGAGTGTACTGGCGTCTAGCACAGATACGCAGTATTTT.

This chain uses TRBV15 with TRBJ2-7, with D possibly called TRBD1 or TRBD2 (5 bases each). V lost 0 bases and J lost 3, with 12 bases in between. The CDR3 extends over 15 amino acids. CDR1 is LNHNV and CDR2 is YYDKDF in the germline V gene (reference sequence). The CDR3 spells CATSRDEGQGYEQYF. CDR3 coding DNA: TGTGCCACCAGCAGAGATGAGGGGCAGGGCTACGAGCAGTACTTC.